These T cell receptor beta chains were read from a single sample in a study of CD8 T cells in ankylosing spondylitis. In TCRdb, the 5' RACE reads were re-called with MiXCR into one record per CDR3 protein. The sample shows about 420,000 distinct CDR3 sequences, approximately 20% of them seen only once. Sequencing was carried out using blood, either unsorted or a sorted T cell fraction (not recorded which). These receptor sequences come from a male donor with ankylosing spondylitis. The CDR3 runs from the conserved cysteine through the conserved F or W. The order of the fields is clone size, J gene, D gene, V gene, CDR3 DNA, CDR3 protein. The D gene is left open where the match is weak. Size is omitted from some rows. Given values are once, few, many or a class for expanded clones.

clone_size: -
j_call: TRBJ2-7
d_call: TRBD2
v_call: TRBV5-1
cdr3_nt: TGCGCCAGCAGCTTGGTCGCGGGAGGGCCCATCTACGAGCAGTACTTC
cdr3_aa: CASSLVAGGPIYEQYF

clone_size: -
j_call: TRBJ1-1
d_call: -
v_call: TRBV6-6
cdr3_nt: TGTGCCAGCACCCGAAGGGGACCCATGGCTTTCTTT
cdr3_aa: CASTRRGPMAFF

clone_size: -
j_call: TRBJ2-1
d_call: TRBD2
v_call: TRBV7-3
cdr3_nt: TGTGCCAGCAGCTTAACACTAGCGGGGAAGAATGAGCAGTTCTTC
cdr3_aa: CASSLTLAGKNEQFF

clone_size: -
j_call: TRBJ1-5
d_call: TRBD1
v_call: TRBV28
cdr3_nt: TGTGCCAGCAAACAGGGGTCTATTCAGCCCCAGCATTTT
cdr3_aa: CASKQGSIQPQHF

clone_size: few
j_call: TRBJ2-1
d_call: TRBD2
v_call: TRBV12-3/TRBV12-4
cdr3_nt: TGTGCCAGCAGTTTAAGTCTAGCGGGAACCCACAATGAGCAGTTCTTC
cdr3_aa: CASSLSLAGTHNEQFF

clone_size: -
j_call: TRBJ2-1
d_call: -
v_call: TRBV29-1
cdr3_nt: TGCAGCGTACGCGTTGGATTGAGGTCCTGGGGGGATGAGCAGTTCTTC
cdr3_aa: CSVRVGLRSWGDEQFF

clone_size: -
j_call: TRBJ2-7
d_call: -
v_call: TRBV18
cdr3_nt: TGTGCCAGCTCACCAACCAGCTCCTACGAGCAGTACTTC
cdr3_aa: CASSPTSSYEQYF

clone_size: once
j_call: TRBJ1-1
d_call: TRBD1
v_call: TRBV25-1
cdr3_nt: TGTGCCAGCAGATCCGGGACAGGGGGCTGGGAAGCTTTCTTT
cdr3_aa: CASRSGTGGWEAFF

clone_size: few
j_call: TRBJ2-1
d_call: -
v_call: TRBV20-1
cdr3_nt: TGCAGTGCTAGGCCACCGGGGCCCAACTCCTACAATGAGCAGTTCTTC
cdr3_aa: CSARPPGPNSYNEQFF

clone_size: -
j_call: TRBJ2-5
d_call: TRBD2
v_call: TRBV20-1
cdr3_nt: TGCAGTGCTAGCCCTAGCGGGAGTGGTGAGACCCAGTACTTC
cdr3_aa: CSASPSGSGETQYF

clone_size: few
j_call: TRBJ1-5
d_call: TRBD1
v_call: TRBV6-2/TRBV6-3
cdr3_nt: TGTGCCAGCAGTTTCCCCGGGACAGGGTGGGGATTTCAGCCCCAGCATTTT
cdr3_aa: CASSFPGTGWGFQPQHF

clone_size: few
j_call: TRBJ2-3
d_call: -
v_call: TRBV18
cdr3_nt: TGTGCCAGCTCACCCACAGGAGGTTGGACAGATACGCAGTATTTT
cdr3_aa: CASSPTGGWTDTQYF

clone_size: few
j_call: TRBJ2-1
d_call: TRBD2
v_call: TRBV5-1
cdr3_nt: TGCGCCAGCAGCTTGGGTCTAGCGGGAGGTCGCCGGCCAAATGAGCAGTTCTTC
cdr3_aa: CASSLGLAGGRRPNEQFF

clone_size: -
j_call: TRBJ2-7
d_call: -
v_call: TRBV5-1
cdr3_nt: TGCGCCAGCAGCTTGACACAGCCCCATTCCTACGAGCAGTACTTC
cdr3_aa: CASSLTQPHSYEQYF

clone_size: -
j_call: TRBJ2-7
d_call: -
v_call: TRBV28
cdr3_nt: TGTGCCAGCAGTTTATTCGGGACTCCTACCTACGAGCAGTACTTC
cdr3_aa: CASSLFGTPTYEQYF

clone_size: once
j_call: TRBJ2-7
d_call: TRBD2
v_call: TRBV28
cdr3_nt: TGTGCCAGCAGGTTGAGTAGCGGGAGGGTCGACCAGTACTTC
cdr3_aa: CASRLSSGRVDQYF